These 27 T cell receptor beta chains were all obtained from the same sample, sequenced in a study of human T cells and chemical hapten exposure. The time point: patch test 3, about 24 weeks after DPC sensitization. Indicated treatment: therapeutic diphenylcyclopropenone sensitization with weekly scalp DPC. TCRdb reanalysed the RACE reads using MiXCR and keeps one entry per CDR3 protein. The sample shows 120,000 or so distinct CDR3 sequences, over 9% of them seen only once. Specimen: whole blood, collected in connection with sensitization to the hapten diphenylcyclopropenone (DPC). These receptors all stem from a woman aged 45-60 years with alopecia areata. Some clones in this sample may be carry-over from other donors' samples.

This clonotype was detected many times. The gene calls are TRBV2 and TRBJ2-3, with D perhaps TRBD2 (5 bases). This CDR3 comprises 16 residues. Per the germline V gene, CDR1 is SNHLY and CDR2 is FYNNEI. V dropped 3 bases and J dropped 4 bases, with 17 bases sitting between them. The CDR3 DNA reads TGTGCCAGCAGTGATGGATTCCTAGCCGGGCCAGATACGCAGTATTTT. Its translation is CASSDGFLAGPDTQYF.

The chain joins TRBV28 to TRBJ2-7; D remains unclear. CDR1 is MDHEN and CDR2 is SYDVKM in the germline V gene. There are 12 residues in the CDR3. Trimming left V 11 bases short and J 3 bases short, with 14 bases between. CDR3 sequence (DNA): TGTGCCTTACAACCGGGCCGCTACGAGCAGTACTTC. This translates into CALQPGRYEQYF.

The chain has TRBV2 and TRBJ1-4; tentatively, D is TRBD1 (5 bases). Trimming took 8 bases from V and 8 from J, leaving 21 bases between them. Per the germline V gene, CDR1 is SNHLY and CDR2 is FYNNEI. The length of the CDR3 is 15 residues. CDR3 sequence: CASSPPGTGREKLFF. Here the CDR3 DNA reads TGTGCCAGCTCTCCCCCGGGGACGGGGAGGGAAAAACTGTTTTTT.

In this sample, this clonotype turned up many times. This chain uses TRBV7-9 with TRBJ2-7; D is uncertain. CDR1 is SEHNR, CDR2 FQNEAQ, per germline (reference sequence). The CDR3 runs to 12 residues. The germline V and J ends were trimmed by 4 bases and 7 bases, with 11 bases remaining between them. In nucleotides, the CDR3 is TGTGCCAGCAGCTCAATCGCCCCGGAGCAGTACTTC. Protein product: CASSSIAPEQYF.

The chain uses TRBV12-3 or TRBV12-4 and TRBJ2-7; D possibly corresponds to TRBD1 (5 bases). The CDR3 runs to 11 residues. Trimming left V 4 bases short and J 5 bases short, with 6 bases between. CDR3 nucleotide sequence: TGTGCCAGCAGTTGGGGCAACGAGCAGTACTTC. Protein sequence: CASSWGNEQYF.

This clonotype was recorded a few times. The CDR3, as DNA: TGTGCCAGCAGTTTAAGGTCGCGCATGTATGGCTACACCTTC. It yields the protein CASSLRSRMYGYTF. The chain joins TRBV12-3 or TRBV12-4 to TRBJ1-2; D uncertain. The CDR3 contains 14 residues. Trimming removed 2 bases from V and 5 bases from J, with 12 bases in between.

The table lists this clonotype with many counts. This chain joins TRBV5-1 and TRBJ2-5, with a possible D match to TRBD2 (6 bases). Germline CDR1 SGHRS, CDR2 YFSETQ. V was clipped by 4 bases and J by 5 bases, with 15 bases between them. The CDR3 sequence is 14 residues long. In DNA form, the CDR3 reads TGCGCCAGCAGCCCGGACCCGAGCGGGGAGACCCAGTACTTC. Protein: CASSPDPSGETQYF. Drawing the rest from reference TRBV5-1 and TRBJ2-5, the complete variable domain is KAGVTQTPRYLIKTRGQQVTLSCSPISGHRSVSWYQQTPGQGLQFLFEYFSETQRNKGNFPGRFSGRQFSNSRSEMNVSTLELGDSALYLCASSPDPSGETQYFGPGTRLLVL.

This clonotype occurred a few times. V and J are TRBV6-5 and TRBJ2-3, with D possibly matching TRBD2 (6 bases). V shed 0 bases and J shed 2 bases, with 18 bases lying between them. Germline V gene lookup returns CDR1 MNHEY and CDR2 SVGAGI. The CDR3 loop spans 18 amino acids. The CDR3 DNA reads as TGTGCCAGCAGTTACTCGAGCATTTGGGGGGACGACACAGATACGCAGTATTTT. It yields the protein CASSYSSIWGDDTDTQYF.

In this sample, this clonotype turned up many times. This chain connects TRBV20-1 to TRBJ2-3; D gene unclear. Germline V gene sequence: CDR1 DFQATT, CDR2 SNEGSKA (reference sequence). The CDR3 extends over 14 amino acids. Trimming removed 0 bases at V and 3 bases at J, with 10 bases between. The CDR3: CSARDNWLTDTQYF. CDR3 coding DNA: TGCAGTGCTAGAGATAATTGGTTAACAGATACGCAGTATTTT.

This clonotype was counted ten times or more. The genes are TRBV6-6 and TRBJ2-7; 7 bases agree with TRBD2. Losses at the gene ends were 2 bases for V and 1 base for J; bases not matched to a gene: 2. This CDR3 region has 14 residues. Germline CDR1 reads MNHNY; CDR2 reads SVGAGI (reference sequence). CDR3 DNA: TGTGCCAGCAGTTACGGCGGGGGTTCCTACGAGCAGTACTTC. It encodes CASSYGGGSYEQYF.

The chain combines TRBV29-1 with TRBJ1-2; 7 bases align to TRBD1. J gave up 10 bases and V 3 bases, and 8 bases lay outside the gene matches. This CDR3 is built from 12 residues. CDR1 and CDR2 (germline): SQVTM, ANQGSEA. CDR3 sequence: CSVDWDSRIYTF. CDR3 sequence (DNA): TGCAGCGTTGACTGGGACAGTAGGATCTACACCTTC.

The sample holds a few counts of this clonotype. The chain has TRBV12-3 or TRBV12-4 and TRBJ1-1, with 7 bases matching TRBD1. The CDR3 is 13 residues long. The V and J ends lost 2 bases and 6 bases, in that order; junction bases with no gene match: 3. The chain's CDR3 is CASSLKGAAEAFF. The CDR3 DNA follows: TGTGCCAGCAGTTTAAAGGGGGCGGCTGAAGCTTTCTTT.

The table lists this clonotype with many counts. The chain combines TRBV11-2 with TRBJ2-1, with 10 bases identical to TRBD2. Losses at the gene ends were 5 bases for V and 9 bases for J; bases not matched to a gene: 10. This CDR3 spans 15 amino acids. CDR1 and CDR2 from the germline V gene are SGHAT and FQNNGV. DNA of the CDR3: TGTGCCAGCAGCGAGGGACTAGCGCGTTTGAGTGAGCAGTTCTTC. Translated: CASSEGLARLSEQFF. Looking up the rest from reference TRBV11-2 and TRBJ2-1 gives the full variable domain: EAGVAQSPRYKIIEKRQSVAFWCNPISGHATLYWYQQILGQGPKLLIQFQNNGVVDDSQLPKDRFSAERLKGVDSTLKIQPAKLEDSAVYLCASSEGLARLSEQFFGPGTRLTVL.

This clonotype was observed at least ten times. J is TRBJ2-3 and V is TRBV11-2; 14 positions agree with TRBD2. Germline assignment: CDR1 SGHAT and CDR2 FQNNGV. CDR3 size: 20 residues. The V segment lost 1 base and the J segment 0 bases; nucleotides outside the gene matches: 9. This chain's CDR3 is CASSLGRLAGGPPSTDTQYF. The CDR3 bases are TGTGCCAGCAGCTTAGGGAGACTAGCGGGGGGGCCCCCCAGCACAGATACGCAGTATTTT.

On this clonotype itself: One end of the junction does not line up with germline, which may come from a read error. This rearrangement joins TRBV4-3 to TRBJ1-3, with 8 nucleotides matching TRBD1. Germline CDR1 and CDR2: LGHNA and YSLEER. The CDR3 length is 17 residues. The CDR3 loop is CASSQGQGQASGNTIYF. The CDR3 nucleotides are TGTGCCAGCAGCCAAGGTCAGGGACAGGCATCTGGAAACACCATATATTTT.

This clonotype has ten or more counts. The chain has TRBV6-6 and TRBJ2-3, with D possibly being TRBD1 (7 bases). V was shortened by 2 bases and J by 4 bases, with 13 bases between the two germline ends. This CDR3 has 15 residues. CDR1 and CDR2 (germline): MNHNY, SVGAGI (reference sequence). CDR3 bases: TGTGCCAGCAGTTACGGGCAGGGGGGTTCAGATACGCAGTATTTT. Translated, it gives CASSYGQGGSDTQYF.

The sample holds a few counts of this clonotype. The V and J genes are TRBV5-6 and TRBJ2-3; no firm D call. Trimming removed 1 base from V and 4 bases from J, with 4 bases in between. This CDR3 region has 12 residues. Per germline, CDR1 SGHDT and CDR2 YYEEEE. CDR3 sequence (DNA): TGTGCCAGCAGCTTGAAGTCAGATACGCAGTATTTT. This codes for CASSLKSDTQYF.

This sequence joins TRBV18 and TRBJ1-2; 9 bases agree with TRBD1. The CDR3 sequence is 13 residues long. CDR1 is KGHSH and CDR2 is LQKENI in the germline V gene. After removal of 8 bases from V and 4 bases from J, the junction contained 5 bases not matched to a gene. In nucleotides, the CDR3 is TGTGCCAGCCAGGGACAGGGAGGCTATGGCTACACCTTC. Translating gives CASQGQGGYGYTF.

This clonotype was detected a few times. The rearrangement joins TRBV5-6 to TRBJ1-2; D not resolved. The CDR3 has 16 amino acids. Germline CDR1 reads SGHDT; CDR2 reads YYEEEE. V was pared by 0 bases and J by 4 bases, with 16 bases between. CDR3 in DNA: TGTGCCAGCAGCTTGGAGGCAGAACCCACTTTCTATGGCTACACCTTC. Protein sequence: CASSLEAEPTFYGYTF.

The V gene is TRBV20-1, the J gene TRBJ2-3; D gene uncertain. V lost 6 bases and J 1 base, leaving 14 bases between the germline ends. This CDR3 has 14 residues. CDR1 is DFQATT, CDR2 SNEGSKA, per germline (reference sequence). The CDR3, as DNA: TGCAGTGCCCTCGACCCCCGGGGCACAGATACGCAGTATTTT. The encoded protein is CSALDPRGTDTQYF.

The CDR3 nucleotides read TGCAGTGCTAGGAAGGTGGACACTGAAGCTTTCTTT. Encoded protein: CSARKVDTEAFF. This chain uses TRBV20-1 with TRBJ1-1; D is unresolved. CDR3 length equals 12 residues. Trimming took off 3 bases at V and 3 bases at J, with 8 bases between the two ends. Per the germline V gene, CDR1 is DFQATT and CDR2 is SNEGSKA (reference sequence).

V is TRBV7-2 and J is TRBJ1-2, with D tentatively TRBD1 (5 bases). This CDR3 is 14 amino acids long. V was pared by 7 bases and J by 3 bases, with 15 bases between. Germline CDR1 and CDR2: SGHTA and FQGNSA. Here the CDR3 reads CASTPGGDYYGYTF. CDR3 DNA: TGTGCCAGCACCCCGGGGGGGGATTACTATGGCTACACCTTC.

This clonotype was counted ten times or more. V is TRBV11-2 and J is TRBJ2-3; 9 nucleotides agree with TRBD2. V trimming: 5 bases; J trimming: 6 bases; junction bases outside the gene matches: 9. The germline V gene has CDR1 SGHAT and CDR2 FQNNGV. The CDR3 has 15 residues. CDR3 DNA sequence: TGTGCCAGCAGCCCAGCGGGAGGAAGGGCGGATACGCAGTATTTT. It codes for CASSPAGGRADTQYF.

In its sample, this clonotype was seen many times. The chain links TRBV5-1 to TRBJ2-1; tentative D call: TRBD1 (6 bases). Germline V CDR1 and CDR2: SGHRS, YFSETQ. Trimming shortened V by 1 base and J by 7 bases, and 18 bases separated the two germline ends. The CDR3 runs to 16 residues. The CDR3 coding sequence is TGCGCCAGCAGCTTGATAGCATCAGGGGAGTATAATGAGCAGTTCTTC. This codes for CASSLIASGEYNEQFF. The whole variable domain, filled in from reference TRBV5-1 and TRBJ2-1, reads KAGVTQTPRYLIKTRGQQVTLSCSPISGHRSVSWYQQTPGQGLQFLFEYFSETQRNKGNFPGRFSGRQFSNSRSEMNVSTLELGDSALYLCASSLIASGEYNEQFFGPGTRLTVL.

This chain joins TRBV7-7 and TRBJ1-3; 7 nucleotides line up with TRBD1. From germline, CDR1 is SSHAT and CDR2 FNYEAQ (reference sequence). The CDR3 consists of 16 residues. The V segment lost 5 bases and the J segment 4 bases; nucleotides outside the gene matches: 11. The CDR3 here is CASSPTPGTEGNTIYF. The DNA for the CDR3 is TGTGCCAGCAGCCCCACCCCCGGGACAGAAGGAAACACCATATATTTT.

This clonotype was observed a handful of times. The J gene is TRBJ2-7, the V gene TRBV28, with 9 bases identical to TRBD2. Germline-derived CDR1 and CDR2 are MDHEN and SYDVKM. Trimming cost V 5 bases and J 1 base; bases outside gene matches: 9. CDR3 length: 16 residues. Here the CDR3 reads CASSPGGLAGSYEQYF. The CDR3 DNA is TGTGCCAGCAGTCCGGGGGGGCTAGCGGGGTCCTACGAGCAGTACTTC.

CDR3 sequence reads: CASSSDDYEQYF. For the CDR3, the DNA is TGTGCCAGCAGTTCCGACGACTACGAGCAGTACTTC. The gene calls are TRBV28 and TRBJ2-7; D not certain. The germline V gene has CDR1 MDHEN and CDR2 SYDVKM. The CDR3 consists of 12 residues. V was cut by 4 bases and J by 3 bases, with 7 bases left in between.